Listed below are T cell receptor beta chains from one sample, sequenced in a study of T cell repertoires in cytomegalovirus infection. TCRdb ran MiXCR on the reads and lists one entry per CDR3 protein. There are approximately 170,000 distinct CDR3 sequences in the sample; under 15% occur only once, and 25% to 30% lies in the top ten. Sequencing used PBMCs. The receptors originated from a human donor in good health (CMV status not recorded). Some clones in this sample may be carry-over from other donors' samples. CDR3s include the opening cysteine and the closing phenylalanine or tryptophan. The D gene is left open where the match is weak. Some rows mark clone size as missing; the rest say once, few, many or name a class of expanded clone.

clone size | J gene | V gene | D gene | CDR3 DNA | CDR3 protein
many | TRBJ1-2 | TRBV6-5 | TRBD1 | TGTGCCAGCAGTTACCTCCCGACAGGGGGCGCCTCGAATGGCTACACCTTC | CASSYLPTGGASNGYTF
many | TRBJ2-7 | TRBV11-2 | TRBD2 | TGTGCCAGCAGCTCCCCGGGACTAGACTACGAGCAGTACTTC | CASSSPGLDYEQYF
few | TRBJ2-2 | TRBV2 | NA | TGTGCCAGCAGTAGGAGTGCTCGAGGGGACGCCGGGGAGCTGTTTTTT | CASSRSARGDAGELFF
few | TRBJ2-7 | TRBV12-5 | NA | TGTGCTAGTGCCATAGGCGAGCAGTACTTC | CASAIGEQYF
many | TRBJ1-1 | TRBV7-8 | TRBD1 | TGTGCCAGCAGGCGAGACAGGGTGGCGGCTGAAGCTTTCTTT | CASRRDRVAAEAFF
many | TRBJ2-3 | TRBV2 | NA | TGTGCCAGCAGTGGGGACAAAGGCACAGATACGCAGTATTTT | CASSGDKGTDTQYF
many | TRBJ2-3 | TRBV7-2 | TRBD2 | TGTGCCAGCAGCTCACAGACTAGCGGGGGGGCCAGAGATACGCAGTATTTT | CASSSQTSGGARDTQYF
NA | TRBJ2-7 | TRBV29-1 | TRBD2 | TGCAGCGTTGCTGCGGGAGCTCTCGAGCAGTACTTC | CSVAAGALEQYF
few | TRBJ2-5 | TRBV29-1 | NA | TGCAGCGTTGCCCAGGGGCAAGAGACCCAGTACTTC | CSVAQGQETQYF
NA | TRBJ1-1 | TRBV12-5 | NA | TGTGCTAGTGGTTTGGTAAACACTGAAGCTTTCTTT | CASGLVNTEAFF
many | TRBJ2-1 | TRBV7-8 | NA | TGTGCCAGCAGCTTAGTCCTGGCGGGAACCTACAATGAGCAGTTCTTC | CASSLVLAGTYNEQFF
many | TRBJ2-1 | TRBV3-1 | NA | TGTGCCAGCAGCCCCTACTTACTTCGACGGATTAATGCAAAAACCGGACGGATTAATGAGCAGTTCTTC | CASSPYLLRRINAKTGRINEQFF
NA | TRBJ2-5 | TRBV7-6 | NA | TGTGCCAGCAGAGCGACAGAAGAGACCCAGTACTTC | CASRATEETQYF
many | TRBJ2-2 | TRBV6-6 | NA | TGTGCCAGCAGCTCAGGGCGACAAGTTGTTAACACCGGGGAGCTGTTTTTT | CASSSGRQVVNTGELFF
many | TRBJ2-1 | TRBV12-3/TRBV12-4 | TRBD2 | TGTGCCAGCAGTCGGACTAGCGGCTCCTACAATGAGCAGTTCTTC | CASSRTSGSYNEQFF
many | TRBJ2-3 | TRBV12-5 | TRBD2 | TGTGCTAGTGGTTTGGGCGCGGGGGGGTCAGATACGCAGTATTTT | CASGLGAGGSDTQYF
many | TRBJ1-1 | TRBV28 | TRBD1 | TGTGCCAGCAGCCCTACCAGACAGGGGGGATCTGAAGCTTTCTTT | CASSPTRQGGSEAFF
few | TRBJ2-7 | TRBV28 | TRBD2 | TGTGCCAGCAGTTCTAGCGGGAGGGCCTACGAGCAGTACTTC | CASSSSGRAYEQYF
many | TRBJ1-5 | TRBV7-2 | NA | TGTGCCAGCAGCTTAGAGGGGATTGGCAATCAGCCCCAGCATTTT | CASSLEGIGNQPQHF
few | TRBJ1-6 | TRBV5-6 | TRBD1 | TGTGCCAGCAGCTACCCGACAGGGTTGAATTCACCCCTCCACTTT | CASSYPTGLNSPLHF
many | TRBJ2-2 | TRBV7-3 | NA | TGTGCCAGCAGTTCTTTCGCGAACACCGGGGAGCTGTTTTTT | CASSSFANTGELFF
NA | TRBJ2-1 | TRBV5-4 | NA | TGTGCCAGCAGCTTCGGGCCCTACAATGAGCAGTTCTTC | CASSFGPYNEQFF
few | TRBJ2-5 | TRBV28 | NA | TGTGCCAGCAGTTTAGTGATAAACCAAGAGACCCAGTACTTC | CASSLVINQETQYF
NA | TRBJ2-5 | TRBV9 | TRBD2 | TGTGCCAGCAGCGTAGCGGGGGGCCAAGAGACCCAGTACTTC | CASSVAGGQETQYF
many | TRBJ2-1 | TRBV11-1 | NA | TGTGCCAGCAGCTTAAGCCCCAGCTCCTACAATGAGCAGTTCTTC | CASSLSPSSYNEQFF
NA | TRBJ1-1 | TRBV10-3 | NA | TGTGCCATCCAAGGTGATGGACAGATGAACACTGAAGCTTTCTTT | CAIQGDGQMNTEAFF
few | TRBJ1-1 | TRBV28 | NA | TGTGCCAGTCAGTCCTACATGAACACTGAAGCTTTCTTT | CASQSYMNTEAFF
many | TRBJ2-7 | TRBV7-6 | NA | TGTGCCAGCAGCCCGAGGCTCTTGGACGAGCAGTACTTC | CASSPRLLDEQYF
many | TRBJ2-1 | TRBV12-3/TRBV12-4 | TRBD1 | TGTGCCAGCAGTGGGGGACAGGGCTCCTACAATGAGCAGTTCTTC | CASSGGQGSYNEQFF
many | TRBJ2-7 | TRBV6-2/TRBV6-3 | NA | TGTGCCAGCAGCCTTTACAGGACAGATGGCTACGAGCAGTACTTC | CASSLYRTDGYEQYF
many | TRBJ1-1 | TRBV11-2 | TRBD1 | TGTGCCAGCAGCACCAACAGGGGAGGGACTGAAGCTTTCTTT | CASSTNRGGTEAFF
few | TRBJ2-1 | TRBV29-1 | NA | TGCAGCGTCCAAGGCAGACGAACCTACAATGAGCAGTTCTTC | CSVQGRRTYNEQFF
few | TRBJ1-2 | TRBV2 | NA | TGTGCCAGCAGTGAGAGGGGCCGGGACTATGGCTACACCTTC | CASSERGRDYGYTF
NA | TRBJ2-1 | TRBV10-3 | TRBD2 | TGTGCCATTGGGGGGGCGGGGGGCTTTTACAATGAGCAGTTCTTC | CAIGGAGGFYNEQFF
few | TRBJ1-5 | TRBV20-1 | NA | TGCAGTGCTACGCAAGGACGCAATCAGCCCCAGCATTTT | CSATQGRNQPQHF
many | TRBJ2-1 | TRBV7-9 | NA | TGTGCCAGCAGCTCGCAGGCGGTCAATGAGCAGTTCTTC | CASSSQAVNEQFF
many | TRBJ1-5 | TRBV25-1 | NA | TGTGCCAGCAGTGAAGGGCAGGGAAATGGTCAGCCCCAGCATTTT | CASSEGQGNGQPQHF
many | TRBJ2-7 | TRBV10-3 | NA | TGTGCCATCAGTGAGTCGGGTAGAGCCCTCGGAAACGAGCAGTACTTC | CAISESGRALGNEQYF
NA | TRBJ2-1 | TRBV29-1 | TRBD2 | TGCAGCGCCGCTAGCGGGAGGTACAATGAGCAGTTCTTC | CSAASGRYNEQFF
few | TRBJ1-1 | TRBV7-2 | NA | TGTGCCAGCAGCTTACGGCAGGCGAACACTGAAGCTTTCTTT | CASSLRQANTEAFF